The next 10 T cell receptor beta chains were all read from a single sample in a study of blood T cells in healthy people across ages. Combining a sample-barcoded 5' primer with a J-beta primer mix, a second PCR ran for about 7 to 11 cycles. TCRdb re-derived calls from the 5' RACE reads in MiXCR, one entry per CDR3 protein. The sample yields roughly 1.5 million distinct CDR3 sequences, 42% seen once. Input material: blood. These TCRs come from a woman under 30 in good health.

The sample holds many counts of this clonotype. The chain links TRBV29-1 to TRBJ2-1; D is possibly TRBD2 (6 bases). Germline CDR1 is SQVTM and CDR2 is ANQGSEA. The CDR3 runs to 13 residues. Trimming removed 4 bases at V and 6 bases at J, with 13 bases between. For the CDR3, the DNA is TGCAGCGTTGGGGGCGGGACTGGCAATGAGCAGTTCTTC. Amino acids: CSVGGGTGNEQFF.

The V call is TRBV6-2 or TRBV6-3, the J call TRBJ2-7, with D tentatively TRBD1 or TRBD2 (6 bases each). The V and J ends lost 6 bases and 0 bases respectively, with 15 bases between them. CDR1 MNHEY and CDR2 SVGEGT come from the germline V gene. The CDR3 sequence is 15 residues long. The CDR3 coding sequence is TGTGCCAGCAGGGCCGTGGGGGGCTCCTCCTACGAGCAGTACTTC. Protein product: CASRAVGGSSYEQYF.

The chain couples TRBV2 to TRBJ2-3; 8 nucleotides line up with TRBD1. CDR1 is SNHLY and CDR2 is FYNNEI in the germline V gene. V trimming: 3 bases; J trimming: 2 bases; junction bases outside the gene matches: 4. This CDR3 has 15 amino acids. The CDR3 sequence: CASSDNRGSTDTQYF. CDR3 coding DNA: TGTGCCAGCAGTGACAACAGGGGGTCCACAGATACGCAGTATTTT. Using reference TRBV2 and TRBJ2-3 for the parts outside the CDR3, the full variable domain is EPEVTQTPSHQVTQMGQEVILRCVPISNHLYFYWYRQILGQKVEFLVSFYNNEISEKSEIFDDQFSVERPDGSNFTLKIRSTKLEDSAMYFCASSDNRGSTDTQYFGPGTRLTVL.

The chain has TRBV5-1 and TRBJ2-7, with 12 bases identical to TRBD2. V lost 3 bases and J lost 7; bases outside the gene matches: 8. The CDR3 runs to 15 residues. The germline gives CDR1 SGHRS, CDR2 YFSETQ. DNA of the CDR3: TGCGCCAGCAGCTACCGGACTAGCGGGGACAATGAGCAGTACTTC. Its protein product is CASSYRTSGDNEQYF.

The V and J genes are TRBV5-1 and TRBJ2-3; 11 nucleotides match TRBD1. Germline V gives CDR1 SGHRS, CDR2 YFSETQ. The CDR3 loop spans 15 amino acids. Losses at the gene ends were 9 bases for V and 2 bases for J; bases not matched to a gene: 8. CDR3 region: CATGRDRGSTDTQYF. The CDR3 DNA is TGCGCCACCGGCCGGGACAGGGGGTCCACAGATACGCAGTATTTT.

This clonotype was observed a handful of times. J is TRBJ1-5 and V is TRBV12-5; no clear D. The CDR3 sequence is 15 residues long. Germline lookup yields CDR1 LGHNT and CDR2 FRNRAP. Trimming left V 5 bases short and J 1 base short, with 12 bases between. The CDR3 loop is CASGQGAPSNQPQHF. The CDR3 DNA reads TGTGCTAGTGGTCAAGGTGCGCCCAGCAATCAGCCCCAGCATTTT.

This clonotype was observed a handful of times. The rearrangement uses TRBV12-3 or TRBV12-4 and TRBJ2-7; 13 bases are a match to TRBD2. The length of the CDR3 is 14 residues. The ends lost 6 bases at V and 5 bases at J; junction bases unmatched: 4. CDR3 DNA sequence: TGTGCCAGCAGAACTAGCGGGGGGGACAACGAGCAGTACTTC. Residues: CASRTSGGDNEQYF.

This chain uses TRBV7-9 with TRBJ2-3; 8 nucleotides line up with TRBD2. Trimming removed 5 bases from V and 2 bases from J; junction bases left unmatched: 6. This CDR3 has 15 residues. Germline V gene sequence: CDR1 SEHNR, CDR2 FQNEAQ (reference sequence). CDR3 nucleotides: TGTGCCAGCAGCGCTCGGGGGGGGCCCACAGATACGCAGTATTTT. Its translation: CASSARGGPTDTQYF.

The CDR3 coding sequence is TGTGCCAGCAGTAACAGGGAGGACTCCTATAATTCACCCCTCCACTTT. It translates to CASSNREDSYNSPLHF. The V gene is TRBV25-1, the J gene TRBJ1-6, with a possible D match to TRBD1 (6 bases). The CDR3 is 16 amino acids. Germline V CDR1 and CDR2: MGHDK, SYGVNS. V lost 5 bases to trimming and J lost 0 bases, with 11 bases between them.

This chain uses TRBV29-1 with TRBJ1-2, with D maybe TRBD1 (5 bases). There are 15 residues in the CDR3. Germline-derived CDR1 and CDR2 are SQVTM and ANQGSEA. V was shortened by 1 base and J by 4 bases, with 16 bases between the two germline ends. In DNA form, the CDR3 reads TGCAGCGTTGAAGGCCGACAGCCCGGAGGCTATGGCTACACCTTC. Translating it yields CSVEGRQPGGYGYTF.